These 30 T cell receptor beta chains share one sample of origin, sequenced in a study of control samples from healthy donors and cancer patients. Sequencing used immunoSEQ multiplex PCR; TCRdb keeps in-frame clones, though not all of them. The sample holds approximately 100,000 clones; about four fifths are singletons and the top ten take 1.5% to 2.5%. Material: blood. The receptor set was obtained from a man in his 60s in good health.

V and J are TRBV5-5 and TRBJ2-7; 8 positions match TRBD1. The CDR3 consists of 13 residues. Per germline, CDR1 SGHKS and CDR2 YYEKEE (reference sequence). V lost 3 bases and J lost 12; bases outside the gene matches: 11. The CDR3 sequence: CASSSGQGTDVYF. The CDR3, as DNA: TGTGCCAGCAGCTCTGGACAGGGTACAGATGTGTACTTC.

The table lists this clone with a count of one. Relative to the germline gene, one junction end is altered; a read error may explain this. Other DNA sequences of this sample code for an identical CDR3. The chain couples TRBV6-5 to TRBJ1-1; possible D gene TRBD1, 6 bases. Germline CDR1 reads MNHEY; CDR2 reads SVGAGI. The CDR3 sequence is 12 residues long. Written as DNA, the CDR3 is TGTGCCACCAGGTGGGGGCCCACTGAAGCCTTCTTT. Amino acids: CATRWGPTEAFF.

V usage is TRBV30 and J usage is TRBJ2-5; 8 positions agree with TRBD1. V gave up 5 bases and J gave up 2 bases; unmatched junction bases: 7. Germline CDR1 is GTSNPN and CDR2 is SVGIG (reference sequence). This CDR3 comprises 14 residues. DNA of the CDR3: TGTGCCTGGTCGATCGGGACAGGACAAGAGACCCAGTACTTC. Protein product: CAWSIGTGQETQYF. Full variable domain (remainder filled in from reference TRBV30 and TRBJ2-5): SQTIHQWPATLVQPVGSPLSLECTVEGTSNPNLYWYRQAAGRGLQLLFYSVGIGQISSEVPQNLSASRPQDRQFILSSKKLLLSDSGFYLCAWSIGTGQETQYFGPGTRLLVL.

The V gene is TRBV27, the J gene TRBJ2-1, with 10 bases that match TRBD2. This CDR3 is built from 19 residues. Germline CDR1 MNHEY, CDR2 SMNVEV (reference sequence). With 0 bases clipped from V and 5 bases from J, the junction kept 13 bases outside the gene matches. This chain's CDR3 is CASSLSRSWLAGEHNEQFF. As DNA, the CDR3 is TGTGCCAGCAGTTTATCTCGGTCGTGGCTAGCGGGAGAACACAATGAGCAGTTCTTC.

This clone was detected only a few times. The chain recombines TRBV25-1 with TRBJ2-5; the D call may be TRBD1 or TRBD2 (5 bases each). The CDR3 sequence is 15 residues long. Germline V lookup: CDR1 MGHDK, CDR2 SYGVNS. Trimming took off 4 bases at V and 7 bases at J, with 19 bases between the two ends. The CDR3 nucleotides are TGTGCCAGCAGTGCCCGGGACGGACGAGGAGGGACCCAGTACTTC. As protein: CASSARDGRGGTQYF.

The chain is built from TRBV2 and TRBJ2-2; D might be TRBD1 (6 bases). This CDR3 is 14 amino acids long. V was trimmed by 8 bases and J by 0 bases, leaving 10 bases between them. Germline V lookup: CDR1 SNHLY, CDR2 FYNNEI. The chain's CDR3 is CASQRTANTGELFF. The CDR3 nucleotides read TGTGCCAGCCAACGGACAGCGAACACCGGGGAGCTGTTTTTT.

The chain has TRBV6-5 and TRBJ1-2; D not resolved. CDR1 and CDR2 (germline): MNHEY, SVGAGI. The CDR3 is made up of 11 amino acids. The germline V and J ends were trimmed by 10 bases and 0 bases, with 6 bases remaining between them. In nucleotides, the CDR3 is TGTGCCACCGAGACTAACTATGGCTACACCTTC. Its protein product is CATETNYGYTF.

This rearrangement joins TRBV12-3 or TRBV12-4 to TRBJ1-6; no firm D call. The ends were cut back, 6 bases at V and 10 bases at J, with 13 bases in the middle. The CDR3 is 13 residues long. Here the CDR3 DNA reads TGTGCCAGCAGCACAAAAGCAAGGTCACCCCTCCACTTT. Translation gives CASSTKARSPLHF.

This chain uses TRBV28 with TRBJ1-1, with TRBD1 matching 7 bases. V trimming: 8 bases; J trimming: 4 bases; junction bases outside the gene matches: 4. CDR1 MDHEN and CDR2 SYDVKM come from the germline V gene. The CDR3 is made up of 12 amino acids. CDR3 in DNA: TGTGCCAGCCGAGACAGGGCCACTGAAGCTTTCTTT. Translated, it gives CASRDRATEAFF. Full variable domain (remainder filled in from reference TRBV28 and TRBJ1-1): DVKVTQSSRYLVKRTGEKVFLECVQDMDHENMFWYRQDPGLGLRLIYFSYDVKMKEKGDIPEGYSVSREKKERFSLILESASTNQTSMYLCASRDRATEAFFGQGTRLTVV.

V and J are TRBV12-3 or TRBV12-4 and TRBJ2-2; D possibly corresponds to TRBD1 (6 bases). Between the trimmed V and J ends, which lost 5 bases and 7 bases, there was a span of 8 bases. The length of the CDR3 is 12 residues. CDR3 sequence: CASSADSGELFF. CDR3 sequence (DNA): TGTGCCAGCAGTGCGGACAGCGGGGAGCTGTTTTTT.

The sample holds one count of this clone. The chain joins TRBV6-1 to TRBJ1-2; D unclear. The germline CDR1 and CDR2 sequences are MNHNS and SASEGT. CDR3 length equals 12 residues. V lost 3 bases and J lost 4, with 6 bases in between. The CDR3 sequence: CASSEGSYGYTF. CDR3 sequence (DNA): TGTGCCAGCAGTGAGGGAAGCTATGGCTACACCTTC.

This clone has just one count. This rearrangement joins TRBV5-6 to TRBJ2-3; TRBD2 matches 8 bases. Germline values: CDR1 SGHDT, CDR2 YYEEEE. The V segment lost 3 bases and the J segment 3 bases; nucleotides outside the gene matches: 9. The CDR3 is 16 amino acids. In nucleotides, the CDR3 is TGTGCCAGCAGCTCGCCTCCCGGGGGGGGAACAGATACGCAGTATTTT. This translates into CASSSPPGGGTDTQYF.

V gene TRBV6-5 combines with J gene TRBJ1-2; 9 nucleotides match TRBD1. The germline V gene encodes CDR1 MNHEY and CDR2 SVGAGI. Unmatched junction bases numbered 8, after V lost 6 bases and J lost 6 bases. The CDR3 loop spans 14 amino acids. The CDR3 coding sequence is TGTGCCAGCAGCCGCCTGGGACAGGGAAATGGCTACACCTTC. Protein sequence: CASSRLGQGNGYTF.

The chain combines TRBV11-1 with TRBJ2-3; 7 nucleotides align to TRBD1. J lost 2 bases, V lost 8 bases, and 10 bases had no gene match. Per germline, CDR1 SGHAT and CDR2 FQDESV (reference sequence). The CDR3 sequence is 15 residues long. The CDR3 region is CASSSGDRHTDTQYF. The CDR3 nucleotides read TGTGCCAGCTCGTCCGGGGACAGACACACAGATACGCAGTATTTT.

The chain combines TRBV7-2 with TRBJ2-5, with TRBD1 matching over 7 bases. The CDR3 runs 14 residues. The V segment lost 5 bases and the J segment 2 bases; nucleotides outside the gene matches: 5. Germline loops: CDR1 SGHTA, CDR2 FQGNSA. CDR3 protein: CASSRDSLQETQYF. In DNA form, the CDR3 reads TGTGCCAGCAGCCGGGACAGCTTACAAGAGACCCAGTACTTC.

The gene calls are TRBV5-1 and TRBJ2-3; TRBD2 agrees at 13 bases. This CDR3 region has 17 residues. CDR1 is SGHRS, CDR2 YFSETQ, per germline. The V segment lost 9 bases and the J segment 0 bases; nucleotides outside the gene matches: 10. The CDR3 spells CATGLGTSGTSTDTQYF. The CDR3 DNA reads TGCGCCACCGGACTAGGGACTAGCGGGACTAGCACAGATACGCAGTATTTT.

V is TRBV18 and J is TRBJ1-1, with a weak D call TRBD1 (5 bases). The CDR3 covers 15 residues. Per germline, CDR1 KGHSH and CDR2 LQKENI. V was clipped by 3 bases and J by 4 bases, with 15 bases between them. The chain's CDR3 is CASSPHGGGFTEAFF. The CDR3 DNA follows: TGTGCCAGCTCACCTCATGGGGGTGGGTTCACTGAAGCTTTCTTT.

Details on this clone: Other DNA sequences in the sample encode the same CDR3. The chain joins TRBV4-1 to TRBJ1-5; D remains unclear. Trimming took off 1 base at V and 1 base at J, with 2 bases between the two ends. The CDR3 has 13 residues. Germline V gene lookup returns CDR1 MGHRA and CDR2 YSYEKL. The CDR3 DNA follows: TGCGCCAGCAGCCAAGGCAGCAATCAGCCCCAGCATTTT. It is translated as CASSQGSNQPQHF.

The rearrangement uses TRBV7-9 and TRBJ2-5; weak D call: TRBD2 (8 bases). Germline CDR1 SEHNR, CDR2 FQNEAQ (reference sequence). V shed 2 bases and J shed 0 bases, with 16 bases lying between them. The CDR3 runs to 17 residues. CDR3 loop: CASSLQGGGGYQETQYF. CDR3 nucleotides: TGTGCCAGCAGCTTACAAGGGGGCGGGGGGTACCAAGAGACCCAGTACTTC. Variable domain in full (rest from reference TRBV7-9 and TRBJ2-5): DTGVSQNPRHKITKRGQNVTFRCDPISEHNRLYWYRQTLGQGPEFLTYFQNEAQLEKSRLLSDRFSAERPKGSFSTLEIQRTEQGDSAMYLCASSLQGGGGYQETQYFGPGTRLLVL.

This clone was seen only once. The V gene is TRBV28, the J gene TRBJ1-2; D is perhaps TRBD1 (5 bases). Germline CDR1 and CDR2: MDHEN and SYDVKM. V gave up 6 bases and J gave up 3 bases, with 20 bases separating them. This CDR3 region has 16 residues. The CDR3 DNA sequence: TGTGCCAGCAGCACGGTACAGGTTAAAGGGGACTATGGCTACACCTTC. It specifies CASSTVQVKGDYGYTF.

The CDR3 is CASSLKRGGFSNTGELFF. DNA for the CDR3: TGTGCCAGTAGTCTCAAGCGGGGGGGCTTTTCGAACACCGGGGAGCTGTTTTTT. The rearrangement links TRBV19 to TRBJ2-2; 10 nucleotides match TRBD2. Germline lookup yields CDR1 LNHDA and CDR2 SQIVND (reference sequence). The V and J ends lost 5 bases and 0 bases, in that order; junction bases with no gene match: 9. CDR3 length: 18 amino acids.

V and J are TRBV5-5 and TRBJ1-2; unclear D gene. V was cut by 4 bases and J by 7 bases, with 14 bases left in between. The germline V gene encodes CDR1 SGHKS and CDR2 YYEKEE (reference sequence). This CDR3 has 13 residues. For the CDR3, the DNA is TGTGCCAGCAGCGTGGAAGGGTTAGGTGGCTACACCTTC. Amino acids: CASSVEGLGGYTF.

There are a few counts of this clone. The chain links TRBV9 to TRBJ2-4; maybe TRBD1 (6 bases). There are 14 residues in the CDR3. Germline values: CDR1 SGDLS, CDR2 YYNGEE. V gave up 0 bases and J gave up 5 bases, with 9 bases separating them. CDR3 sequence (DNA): TGTGCCAGCAGCGTAGCGCAGGGGCAAAACATTCAGTACTTC. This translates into CASSVAQGQNIQYF.

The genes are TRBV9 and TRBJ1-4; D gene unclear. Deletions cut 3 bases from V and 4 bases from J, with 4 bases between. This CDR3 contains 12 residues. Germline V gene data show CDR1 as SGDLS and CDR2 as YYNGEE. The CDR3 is CASSANNEKLFF. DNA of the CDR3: TGTGCCAGCAGCGCAAATAATGAAAAACTGTTTTTT.

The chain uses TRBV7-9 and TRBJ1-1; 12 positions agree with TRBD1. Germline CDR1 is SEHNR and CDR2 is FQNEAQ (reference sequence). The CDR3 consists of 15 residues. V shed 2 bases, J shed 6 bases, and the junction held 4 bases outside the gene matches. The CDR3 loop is CASSLMGQGASEAFF. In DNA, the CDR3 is TGTGCCAGCAGCTTAATGGGACAGGGGGCGTCTGAAGCTTTCTTT.

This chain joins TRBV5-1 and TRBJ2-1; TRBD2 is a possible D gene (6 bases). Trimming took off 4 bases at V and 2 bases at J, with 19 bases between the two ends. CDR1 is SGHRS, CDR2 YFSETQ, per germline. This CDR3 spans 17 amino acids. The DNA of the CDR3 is TGCGCCAGCAGCCCGGGACTCACATTTGGGGCCTACAATGAGCAGTTCTTC. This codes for CASSPGLTFGAYNEQFF.

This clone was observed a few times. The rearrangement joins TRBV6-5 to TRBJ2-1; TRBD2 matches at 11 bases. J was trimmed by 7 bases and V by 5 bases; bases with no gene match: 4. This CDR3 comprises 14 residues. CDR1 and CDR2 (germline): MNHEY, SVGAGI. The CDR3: CASSTSGSRNEQFF. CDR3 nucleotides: TGTGCCAGCAGTACTAGCGGGAGCCGAAATGAGCAGTTCTTC.

The CDR3 spells CASSLGQGRYGYTF. Here the CDR3 DNA reads TGTGCCAGTAGTCTCGGACAGGGACGGTATGGCTACACCTTC. This chain uses TRBV19 with TRBJ1-2; 8 bases map to TRBD1. V shed 5 bases and J 5 bases; nucleotides not matched to a gene: 7. The CDR3 is made up of 14 amino acids. The germline gives CDR1 LNHDA, CDR2 SQIVND (reference sequence).

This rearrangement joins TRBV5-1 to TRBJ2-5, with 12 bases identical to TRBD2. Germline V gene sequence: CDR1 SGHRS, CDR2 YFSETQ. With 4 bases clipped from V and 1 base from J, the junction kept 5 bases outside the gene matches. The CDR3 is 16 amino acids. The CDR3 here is CASSPTSGSLQETQYF. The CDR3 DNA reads TGCGCCAGCAGCCCGACTAGCGGGAGCCTCCAAGAGACCCAGTACTTC.

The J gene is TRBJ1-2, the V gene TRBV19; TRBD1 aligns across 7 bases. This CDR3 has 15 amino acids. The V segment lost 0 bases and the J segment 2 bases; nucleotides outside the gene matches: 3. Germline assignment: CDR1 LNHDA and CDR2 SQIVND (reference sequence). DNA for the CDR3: TGTGCCAGTAGTATAGACTCGACAGGGAACTATGGCTACACCTTC. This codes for CASSIDSTGNYGYTF.